This TCR beta chain was sequenced during a study of radiation and T cells in renal cell carcinoma. Points from the study as a whole: Baseline intratumoral clonotype presence is unknown without pretreatment biopsies. Top tumor clonotypes rose in blood 2 weeks post-radiation, then contracted.

CDR3 length equals 15 residues. Germline assignment: CDR1 KGHSH and CDR2 LQKENI. The junction had 12 bases not matched to a gene; V was cut back by 0 bases and J by 15 bases. On this clone: Its matching antigen is unknown.

Only in-frame clones appear in the TCRdb table, and some are missing; sequencing was by immunoSEQ multiplex PCR. The data hold over 55,000 clones, with roughly 72% observed a single time. As to time point: blood 2 weeks post-SBRT. Specified treatment: 15 Gy SBRT to primary tumor, nephrectomy 4 weeks later. Serial blood draws occurred at baseline and 2 and 4 weeks post-SBRT. The patient's renal cell carcinoma had clear cell pathology. V is TRBV18 and J is TRBJ2-1, with 9 bases identical to TRBD2. The receptor was derived from a man in his 60s with renal cell carcinoma. Sample: blood, taken from a patient whose treatment included radiotherapy and nephrectomy. The CDR3 nucleotides are TGTGCCAGCTCACCACCCGAAGTACTAGCGGGCCACCCGTTCTTC. This codes for CASSPPEVLAGHPFF.